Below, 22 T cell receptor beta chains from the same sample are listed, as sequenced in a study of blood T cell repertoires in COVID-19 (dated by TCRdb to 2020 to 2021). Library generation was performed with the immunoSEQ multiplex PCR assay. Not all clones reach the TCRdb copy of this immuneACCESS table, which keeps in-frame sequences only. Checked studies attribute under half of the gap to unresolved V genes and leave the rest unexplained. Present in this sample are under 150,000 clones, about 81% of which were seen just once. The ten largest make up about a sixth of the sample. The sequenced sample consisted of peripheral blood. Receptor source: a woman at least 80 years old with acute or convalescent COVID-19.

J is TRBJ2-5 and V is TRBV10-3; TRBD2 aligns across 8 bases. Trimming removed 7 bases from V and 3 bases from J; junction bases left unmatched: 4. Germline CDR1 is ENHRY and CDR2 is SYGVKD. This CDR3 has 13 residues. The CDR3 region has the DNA TGTGCCATCACCGCGGGACTAGAAGAGACCCAGTACTTC. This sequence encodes CAITAGLEETQYF.

This CDR3 is CASSPRQGYAGNTIYF. The DNA for the CDR3 is TGTGCCAGTAGTCCACGACAGGGATACGCTGGAAACACCATATATTTT. The gene calls are TRBV19 and TRBJ1-3; 7 bases fit TRBD1. The length of the CDR3 is 16 residues. Per germline, CDR1 LNHDA and CDR2 SQIVND (reference sequence). The trim removed 5 bases at V and 2 bases at J, leaving 9 bases unmatched.

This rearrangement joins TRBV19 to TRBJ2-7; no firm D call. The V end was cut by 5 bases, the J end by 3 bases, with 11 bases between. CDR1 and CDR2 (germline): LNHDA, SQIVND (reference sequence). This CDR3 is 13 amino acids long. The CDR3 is CASSPGRNYEQYF. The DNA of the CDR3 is TGTGCCAGTAGTCCTGGGCGTAACTACGAGCAGTACTTC.

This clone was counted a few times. In DNA form, the CDR3 reads TGTGCCAGCAGCTTAGGGCTAGCGGGAGGGATTTACAATGAGCAGTTCTTC. Translated, it gives CASSLGLAGGIYNEQFF. The chain uses TRBV7-9 and TRBJ2-1, with 12 bases lining up with TRBD2. The germline V gene encodes CDR1 SEHNR and CDR2 FQNEAQ (reference sequence). J lost 4 bases, V lost 1 base, and 5 bases had no gene match. This CDR3 has 17 residues.

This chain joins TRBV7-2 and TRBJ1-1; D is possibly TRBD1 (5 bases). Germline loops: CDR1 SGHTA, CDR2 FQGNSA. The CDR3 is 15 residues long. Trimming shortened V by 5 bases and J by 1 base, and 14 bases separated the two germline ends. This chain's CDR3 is CASSLVGGWNTEAFF. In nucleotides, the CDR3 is TGTGCCAGCAGCCTAGTTGGGGGGTGGAACACTGAAGCTTTCTTT.

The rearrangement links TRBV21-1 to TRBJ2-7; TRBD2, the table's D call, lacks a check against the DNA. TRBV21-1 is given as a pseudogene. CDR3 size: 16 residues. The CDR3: CASSPRGSGCSYEQYF. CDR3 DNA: TGTGCCAGCAGCCCTCGGGGTAGCGGATGCTCCTACGAGCAGTACTTC.

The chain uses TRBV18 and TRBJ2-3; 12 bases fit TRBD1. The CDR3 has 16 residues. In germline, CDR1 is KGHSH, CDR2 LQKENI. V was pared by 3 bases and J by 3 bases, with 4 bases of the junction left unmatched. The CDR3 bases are TGTGCCAGCTCACCGGGGACAGGGGGCAGGACAGATACGCAGTATTTT. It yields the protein CASSPGTGGRTDTQYF.

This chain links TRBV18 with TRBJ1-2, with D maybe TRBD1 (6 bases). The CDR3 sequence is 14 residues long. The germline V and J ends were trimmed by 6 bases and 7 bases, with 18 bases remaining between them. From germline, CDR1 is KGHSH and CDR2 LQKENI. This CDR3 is CASSTQDRLGGYTF. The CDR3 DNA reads TGTGCCAGCTCCACCCAAGACAGGCTAGGTGGCTACACCTTC.

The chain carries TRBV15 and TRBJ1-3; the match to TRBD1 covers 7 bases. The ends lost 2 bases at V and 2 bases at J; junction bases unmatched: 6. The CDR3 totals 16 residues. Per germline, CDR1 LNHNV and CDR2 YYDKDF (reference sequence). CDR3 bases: TGTGCCACCAGCAGAACCCGAACAGGGGCTGGAAACACCATATATTTT. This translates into CATSRTRTGAGNTIYF. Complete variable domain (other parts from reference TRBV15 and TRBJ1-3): DAMVIQNPRYQVTQFGKPVTLSCSQTLNHNVMYWYQQKSSQAPKLLFHYYDKDFNNEADTPDNFQSRRPNTSFCFLDIRSPGLGDTAMYLCATSRTRTGAGNTIYFGEGSWLTVV.

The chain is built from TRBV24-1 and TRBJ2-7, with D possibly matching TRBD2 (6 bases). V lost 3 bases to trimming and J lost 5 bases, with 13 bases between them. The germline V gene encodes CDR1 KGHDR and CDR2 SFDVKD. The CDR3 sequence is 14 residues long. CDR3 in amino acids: CATSDGTLEDEQYF. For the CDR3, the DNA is TGTGCCACCAGTGATGGGACTTTGGAAGACGAGCAGTACTTC.

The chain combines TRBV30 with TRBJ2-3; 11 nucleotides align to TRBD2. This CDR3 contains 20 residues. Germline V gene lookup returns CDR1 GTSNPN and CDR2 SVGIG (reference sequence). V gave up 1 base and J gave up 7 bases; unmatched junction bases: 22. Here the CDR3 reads CAWSARGQKLAGVDLNTQYF. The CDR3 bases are TGTGCCTGGAGTGCCCGGGGACAAAAACTAGCGGGAGTCGACCTTAATACGCAGTATTTT.

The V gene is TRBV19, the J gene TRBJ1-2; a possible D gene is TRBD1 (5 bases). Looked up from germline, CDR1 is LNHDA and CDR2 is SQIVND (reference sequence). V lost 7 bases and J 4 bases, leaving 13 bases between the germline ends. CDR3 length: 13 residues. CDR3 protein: CASTLGGAYGYTF. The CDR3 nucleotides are TGTGCCAGTACCTTGGGGGGTGCCTATGGCTACACCTTC.

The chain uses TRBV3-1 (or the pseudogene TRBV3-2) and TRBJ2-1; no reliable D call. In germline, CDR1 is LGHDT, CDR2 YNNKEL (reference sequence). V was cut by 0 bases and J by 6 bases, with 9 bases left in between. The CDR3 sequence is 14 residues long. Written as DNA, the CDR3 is TGTGCCAGCAGCCAAGACGCCGTCGGCAATGAGCAGTTCTTC. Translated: CASSQDAVGNEQFF.

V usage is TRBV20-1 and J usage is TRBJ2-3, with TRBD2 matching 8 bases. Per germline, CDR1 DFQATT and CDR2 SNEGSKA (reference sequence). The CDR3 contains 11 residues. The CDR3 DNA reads TGCAGCACCGGGGGGGGAGATACGCAGTATTTT. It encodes CSTGGGDTQYF.

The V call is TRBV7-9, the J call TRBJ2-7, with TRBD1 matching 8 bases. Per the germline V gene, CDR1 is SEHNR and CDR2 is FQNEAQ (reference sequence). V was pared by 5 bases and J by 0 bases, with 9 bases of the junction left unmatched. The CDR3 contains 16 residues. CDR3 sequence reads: CASSPTSGTGSYEQYF. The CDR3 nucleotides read TGTGCCAGCAGCCCCACCTCCGGGACAGGCTCCTACGAGCAGTACTTC.

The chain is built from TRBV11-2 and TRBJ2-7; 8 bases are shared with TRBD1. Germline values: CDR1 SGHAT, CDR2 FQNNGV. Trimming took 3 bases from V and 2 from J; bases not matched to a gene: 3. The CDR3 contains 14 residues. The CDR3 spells CASSFEQGAYEQYF. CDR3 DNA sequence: TGTGCCAGCAGCTTCGAACAGGGGGCCTACGAGCAGTACTTC.

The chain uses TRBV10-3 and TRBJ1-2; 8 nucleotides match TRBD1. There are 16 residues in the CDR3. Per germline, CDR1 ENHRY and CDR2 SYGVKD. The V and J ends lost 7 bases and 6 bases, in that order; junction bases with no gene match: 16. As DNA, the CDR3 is TGTGCCATCACCGGATCAGGGGGCAGGGGCTCGGATGGCTACACCTTC. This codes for CAITGSGGRGSDGYTF.

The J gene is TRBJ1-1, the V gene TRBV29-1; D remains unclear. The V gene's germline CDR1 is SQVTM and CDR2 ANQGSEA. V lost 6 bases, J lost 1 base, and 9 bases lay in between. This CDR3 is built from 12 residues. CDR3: CSVRNTNTEAFF. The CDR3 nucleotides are TGCAGCGTCAGGAATACGAACACTGAAGCTTTCTTT.

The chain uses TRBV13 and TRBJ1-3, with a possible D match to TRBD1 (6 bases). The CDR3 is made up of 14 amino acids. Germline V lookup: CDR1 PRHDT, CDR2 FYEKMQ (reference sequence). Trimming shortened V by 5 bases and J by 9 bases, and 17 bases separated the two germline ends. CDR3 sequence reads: CASSRQEFGGTIYF. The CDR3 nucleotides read TGTGCCAGCAGCCGACAGGAGTTTGGGGGCACCATATATTTT.

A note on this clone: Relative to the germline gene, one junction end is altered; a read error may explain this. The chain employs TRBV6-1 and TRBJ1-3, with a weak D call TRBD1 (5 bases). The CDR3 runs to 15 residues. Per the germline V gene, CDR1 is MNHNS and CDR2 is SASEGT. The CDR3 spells CASSELVGTGNAIYF. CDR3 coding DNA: TGTGCCAGCAGTGAATTGGTAGGGACTGGAAACGCCATATATTTT.

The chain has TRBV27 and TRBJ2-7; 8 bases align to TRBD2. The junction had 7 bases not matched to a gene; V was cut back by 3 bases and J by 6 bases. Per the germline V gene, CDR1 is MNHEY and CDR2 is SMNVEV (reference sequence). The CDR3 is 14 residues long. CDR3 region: CASSLLAGGPEQYF. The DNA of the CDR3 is TGTGCCAGCAGTTTGTTGGCGGGGGGCCCCGAGCAGTACTTC.

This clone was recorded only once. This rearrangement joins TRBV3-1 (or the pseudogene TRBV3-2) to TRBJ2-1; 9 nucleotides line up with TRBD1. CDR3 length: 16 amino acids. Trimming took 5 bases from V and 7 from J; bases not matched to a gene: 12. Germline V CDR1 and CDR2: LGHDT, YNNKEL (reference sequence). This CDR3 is CASSGRDRAVGNEQFF. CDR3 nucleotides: TGTGCCAGCAGCGGCCGGGACAGGGCGGTGGGGAATGAGCAGTTCTTC.